A selection of T cell receptor beta chains follows, all from one sample in a study of CD8 T cells in Susac syndrome. TCRdb re-derived calls from the immunoSEQ multiplex PCR reads in MiXCR, one entry per CDR3 protein. The sample includes about 53,000 distinct CDR3 sequences, 95% of them seen just once. Sequenced: CD8+ T cells from PBMCs. The receptors here all came from a human donor with Susac syndrome. The CDR3 runs from the conserved cysteine through the conserved F or W. D genes are given only for firm matches. Expanded clones are given a class, and other clones once, few, many or no size at all.

clone size: .
V gene: TRBV4-2
D gene: .
J gene: TRBJ1-5
CDR3 protein: CASSQKALEPQHF
CDR3 DNA: TGTGCCAGCAGCCAAAAGGCCTTAGAGCCCCAGCATTTT

clone size: .
V gene: TRBV7-9
D gene: TRBD1
J gene: TRBJ1-2
CDR3 protein: CASSSPGQGAGYTF
CDR3 DNA: TGTGCCAGCAGCTCCCCAGGACAGGGAGCTGGCTACACCTTC

clone size: .
V gene: TRBV20-1
D gene: .
J gene: TRBJ2-7
CDR3 protein: CSARSYGGGTYDQYF
CDR3 DNA: TGCAGTGCTAGAAGTTACGGCGGGGGCACCTACGACCAGTACTTC

clone size: once
V gene: TRBV19
D gene: .
J gene: TRBJ2-7
CDR3 protein: CASSITGQSGHEQYF
CDR3 DNA: TGTGCCAGTAGTATTACGGGCCAATCGGGCCACGAGCAGTACTTC

clone size: .
V gene: TRBV4-1
D gene: .
J gene: TRBJ2-7
CDR3 protein: CASSQVQGWPYEQYF
CDR3 DNA: TGCGCCAGCAGCCAAGTACAGGGATGGCCCTACGAGCAGTACTTC

clone size: .
V gene: TRBV19
D gene: .
J gene: TRBJ1-5
CDR3 protein: CATRSGNQPQHF
CDR3 DNA: TGTGCCACGAGATCGGGCAATCAGCCCCAGCATTTT

clone size: .
V gene: TRBV4-2
D gene: TRBD2
J gene: TRBJ2-3
CDR3 protein: CASGRESGETDTQYF
CDR3 DNA: TGTGCCAGCGGGCGGGAGAGCGGGGAAACAGATACGCAGTATTTT

clone size: .
V gene: TRBV2
D gene: TRBD1
J gene: TRBJ2-3
CDR3 protein: CATQPKEDRAPDTQYF
CDR3 DNA: TGTGCCACCCAACCAAAGGAGGACAGGGCCCCAGATACGCAGTATTTT

clone size: once
V gene: TRBV27
D gene: .
J gene: TRBJ1-2
CDR3 protein: CASRGSSEGSYTF
CDR3 DNA: TGTGCCAGCAGGGGGTCCTCTGAGGGTAGCTACACCTTC

clone size: .
V gene: TRBV2
D gene: .
J gene: TRBJ1-2
CDR3 protein: CASSSALGEIYGYTF
CDR3 DNA: TGTGCCAGCAGTTCCGCCTTAGGGGAAATATATGGCTACACCTTC

clone size: .
V gene: TRBV20-1
D gene: .
J gene: TRBJ2-5
CDR3 protein: CSASLGIETQYF
CDR3 DNA: TGCAGTGCTAGTCTGGGTATAGAGACCCAGTACTTC

clone size: .
V gene: TRBV7-9
D gene: TRBD1
J gene: TRBJ1-2
CDR3 protein: CASSLSLQTGGRTF
CDR3 DNA: TGTGCCAGCAGCTTATCGCTGCAGACAGGGGGACGCACCTTC

clone size: .
V gene: TRBV7-2
D gene: TRBD2
J gene: TRBJ2-1
CDR3 protein: CASSWPGLANEQFF
CDR3 DNA: TGTGCCAGCAGCTGGCCGGGACTAGCCAATGAGCAGTTCTTC

clone size: .
V gene: TRBV5-1
D gene: .
J gene: TRBJ2-7
CDR3 protein: CASSLDYPEQYF
CDR3 DNA: TGCGCCAGCAGCTTGGACTACCCCGAGCAGTACTTC

clone size: .
V gene: TRBV27
D gene: .
J gene: TRBJ1-1
CDR3 protein: CASSFYEGTEAFF
CDR3 DNA: TGTGCCAGCAGTTTCTACGAAGGCACTGAAGCTTTCTTT

clone size: .
V gene: TRBV9
D gene: TRBD2
J gene: TRBJ2-1
CDR3 protein: CASSVGGGGVQFF
CDR3 DNA: TGTGCCAGCAGCGTAGGGGGCGGGGGGGTGCAGTTCTTC

clone size: once
V gene: TRBV5-1
D gene: TRBD1
J gene: TRBJ1-5
CDR3 protein: CASSTTGGSQPQHF
CDR3 DNA: TGCGCCAGCAGCACGACAGGGGGGAGTCAGCCCCAGCATTTT

clone size: .
V gene: TRBV7-9
D gene: .
J gene: TRBJ2-7
CDR3 protein: CATTRGQVPYEQYF
CDR3 DNA: TGTGCCACCACGCGGGGTCAGGTTCCCTACGAGCAGTACTTC

clone size: .
V gene: TRBV29-1
D gene: .
J gene: TRBJ2-7
CDR3 protein: CSVVWGYEQYF
CDR3 DNA: TGCAGCGTTGTTTGGGGCTACGAGCAGTACTTC

clone size: .
V gene: TRBV23-1
D gene: TRBD1
J gene: TRBJ1-4
CDR3 protein: CAGSYRGPFF
CDR3 DNA: TGCGCCGGCTCATACAGGGGCCCCTTTTTT

clone size: .
V gene: TRBV2
D gene: TRBD2
J gene: TRBJ2-1
CDR3 protein: CASRASGISYNEQFF
CDR3 DNA: TGTGCCAGCAGAGCTAGCGGGATCTCCTACAATGAGCAGTTCTTC

clone size: .
V gene: TRBV27
D gene: TRBD1
J gene: TRBJ2-1
CDR3 protein: CASNPGTGVGNEQFF
CDR3 DNA: TGTGCCAGCAACCCCGGGACAGGGGTTGGCAATGAGCAGTTCTTC